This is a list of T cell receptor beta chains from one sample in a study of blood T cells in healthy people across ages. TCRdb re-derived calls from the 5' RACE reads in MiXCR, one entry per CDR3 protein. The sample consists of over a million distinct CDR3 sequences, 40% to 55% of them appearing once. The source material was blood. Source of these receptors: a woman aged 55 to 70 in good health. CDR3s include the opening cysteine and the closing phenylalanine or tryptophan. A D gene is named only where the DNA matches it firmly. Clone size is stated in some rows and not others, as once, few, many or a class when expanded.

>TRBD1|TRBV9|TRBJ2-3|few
TGTGCCAGCAGCGGCGCCGGGACAGCGAACATCCCCACAGATACGCAGTATTTT
CASSGAGTANIPTDTQYF
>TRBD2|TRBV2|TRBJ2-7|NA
TGTGCCAGCAGTGACCTACTAGCGTCCTACGAGCAGTACTTC
CASSDLLASYEQYF
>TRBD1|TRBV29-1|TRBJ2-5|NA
TGCAGCGTTGACCCGGAGGACAGGAGTCAAGAGACCCAGTACTTC
CSVDPEDRSQETQYF
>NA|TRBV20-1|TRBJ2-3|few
TGCAGTGCTACCCCTCTAGGGTCCGTGCAGTATTTT
CSATPLGSVQYF
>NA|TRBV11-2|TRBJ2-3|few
TGTGCCAGCAGCTTAGCCTGGGGGGGCTCGGTAACAGATACGCAGTATTTT
CASSLAWGGSVTDTQYF
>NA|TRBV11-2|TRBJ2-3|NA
TGTGCCAGCAGCTTAGGTTATAACACAGATACGCAGTATTTT
CASSLGYNTDTQYF
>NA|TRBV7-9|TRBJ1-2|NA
TGTGCCAGCAGCTTAGACCTCTGGACAGAGTGGGTGTATGGCTACACCTTC
CASSLDLWTEWVYGYTF
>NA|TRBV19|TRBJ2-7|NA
TGTGCCAGTAGTATGCCCCAATTGCGGGCCAGCTCCTACGAGCAGTACTTC
CASSMPQLRASSYEQYF
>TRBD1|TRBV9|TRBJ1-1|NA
TGTGCCAGCAGCACTACAGGGGGCGGATACACTGAAGCTTTCTTT
CASSTTGGGYTEAFF
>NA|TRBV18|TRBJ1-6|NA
TGTGCCAGCTCACCGGCCAGTTATAATTCACCCCTCCACTTT
CASSPASYNSPLHF
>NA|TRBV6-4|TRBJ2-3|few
TGTGCCAGCAGTGACGAGCGGCGTTACACAGATACGCAGTATTTT
CASSDERRYTDTQYF
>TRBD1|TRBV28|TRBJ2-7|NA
TGTGCCAGCAATACCGTGGGACAGGGAGGAAACGAGCGGTACTTC
CASNTVGQGGNERYF
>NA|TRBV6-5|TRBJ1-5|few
TGTGCCAGCAGTTACTCTGGGGGTAGCAATCAGCCCCAGCATTTT
CASSYSGGSNQPQHF
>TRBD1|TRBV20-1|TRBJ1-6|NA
TGCAGTGCTAGGTCGACAGGGCCGAATTCACCCCTCCACTTT
CSARSTGPNSPLHF
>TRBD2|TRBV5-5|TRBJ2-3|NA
TGTGCCAGCAGCTCCCTCGGGGGGTACACAGATACGCAGTATTTT
CASSSLGGYTDTQYF
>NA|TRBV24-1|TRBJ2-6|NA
TGTGCCACCAGTGGCCCTGGGGCCAACGTCCTGACTTTC
CATSGPGANVLTF
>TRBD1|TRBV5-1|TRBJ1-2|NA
TGCGCCAGCAGCTCAAGGACAGGGGAGAACTATGGCTACACCTTC
CASSSRTGENYGYTF
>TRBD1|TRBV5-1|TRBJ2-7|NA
TGCGCCAGCAGTCTAACAGGGGGCGCCGTCTACGAGCAGTACTTC
CASSLTGGAVYEQYF
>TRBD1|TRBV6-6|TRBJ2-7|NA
TGTGCCAGCAGTACCCGGGACAGTATGACCCACGAGCAGTACTTC
CASSTRDSMTHEQYF
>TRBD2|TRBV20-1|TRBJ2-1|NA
TGCAGTGCGCCTCGGACTAGCGGAGACAATGAGCAGTTCTTC
CSAPRTSGDNEQFF
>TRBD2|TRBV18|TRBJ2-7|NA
TGTGCCAGCTCTCCCGATCTAGCGGGAGGTCGAATAGAGCAGTACTTC
CASSPDLAGGRIEQYF
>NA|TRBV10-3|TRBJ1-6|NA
TGTGCCATCAGCTCGGGACGCGAAACGCGTTCACCCCTCCACTTT
CAISSGRETRSPLHF
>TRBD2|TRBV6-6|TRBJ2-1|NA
TGTGCCAGCAGTTACACGCGACTAGCGGGACGAGATGAGCAGTTCTTC
CASSYTRLAGRDEQFF
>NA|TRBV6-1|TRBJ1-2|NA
TGTGCCAGCTGCCTCGCCCAGGGCTATGGCTACACCTTC
CASCLAQGYGYTF
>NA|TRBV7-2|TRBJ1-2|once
TGTGCCAGCAGCGCCAGGGTCTTGACTGGCTACACCTTC
CASSARVLTGYTF
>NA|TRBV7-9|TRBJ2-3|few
TGTGCCAGCAGCCTTTCCCTGACCCCGACGGATACGCAGTATTTT
CASSLSLTPTDTQYF
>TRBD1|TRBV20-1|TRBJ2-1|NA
TGTAGTGCGAGACAGGGTGGCATCTTGGATGAGCAGTTCTTC
CSARQGGILDEQFF
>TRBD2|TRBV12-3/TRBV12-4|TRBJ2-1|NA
TGTGCCAGCAGTTTTAGGGGGAGGTCTAGCGGGAGGATCAACTCCTACAATGAGCAGTTCTTC
CASSFRGRSSGRINSYNEQFF
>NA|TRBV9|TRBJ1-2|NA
TGTGCCAGCAGCGGTAGCGTCTCAGGACACTATGGCTACACCTTC
CASSGSVSGHYGYTF
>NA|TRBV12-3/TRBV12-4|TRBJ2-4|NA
TGTGCCAGCAGCCCCGGATATGGACACTTAGGGGAAGTATGGACCAAAAACATTCAGTACTTC
CASSPGYGHLGEVWTKNIQYF
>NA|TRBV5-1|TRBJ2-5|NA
TGCGCCAGCAGCTTGGGGGCACCGGTTCAAGAGACCCAGTACTTC
CASSLGAPVQETQYF
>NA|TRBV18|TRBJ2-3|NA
TGTGCCAGCTCACCAGCCATTACAGCTGGAGATACGCAGTATTTT
CASSPAITAGDTQYF
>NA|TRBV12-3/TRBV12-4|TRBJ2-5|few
TGTGCCACCCGATTGGGGCAGGAGACCCAGTACTTC
CATRLGQETQYF
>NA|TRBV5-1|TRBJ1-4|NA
TGCGCCAGCAGGGACGGGCCACCGACTAATGAAAAACTGTTTTTT
CASRDGPPTNEKLFF
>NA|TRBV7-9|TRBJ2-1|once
TGTGCCAGCAGCTTAGAAGTCCGGGAGCAGTTCTTC
CASSLEVREQFF
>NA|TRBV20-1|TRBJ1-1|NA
TGCAGTGCTAGAGATCCCGAAGCCCTTTCTTCCGCTTTCTTT
CSARDPEALSSAFF
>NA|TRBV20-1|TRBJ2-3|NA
TGCAGCCGTCTCGGACGGAACGAGGATACGCAGTATTTT
CSRLGRNEDTQYF
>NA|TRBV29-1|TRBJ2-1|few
TGCAGCGTTGGAGGCCCCGTAAAAAATGAGCAGTTCTTC
CSVGGPVKNEQFF
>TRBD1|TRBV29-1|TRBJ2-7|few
TGCAGCGTTGAAGGGGTGACAGGGGGATACGAGCAGTACTTC
CSVEGVTGGYEQYF
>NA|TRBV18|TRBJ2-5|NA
TGTGCCAGCTCACCCCTGGGCGGTGACGGTAGAAAGACCCAGTACTTC
CASSPLGGDGRKTQYF
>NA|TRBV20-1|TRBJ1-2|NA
TGCAGTGCTAGTGACAAGAACTATGGCTACACCTTC
CSASDKNYGYTF
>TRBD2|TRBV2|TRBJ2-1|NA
TGTGCCAGCAGTGAGAGAGCGGGAGGGGAATGCAATGAGCAGTTCTTC
CASSERAGGECNEQFF
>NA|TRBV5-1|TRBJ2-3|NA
TGCGCCAGCGCCCTGGGAGATACGCAGTATTTT
CASALGDTQYF
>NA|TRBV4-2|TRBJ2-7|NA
TGTGCCAGCAGCCAATTTAGTGGTTCCGAGCAGTACTTC
CASSQFSGSEQYF
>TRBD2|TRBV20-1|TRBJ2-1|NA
TGCAGTGCTACCACGGGACTAGCGGGAGGGGGATCATACAATGAGCAGTTCTTC
CSATTGLAGGGSYNEQFF
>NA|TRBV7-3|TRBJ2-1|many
TGTGCCAGCAGCGTTAGCGGAAGCTCCTACAATGAGCAGTTCTTC
CASSVSGSSYNEQFF